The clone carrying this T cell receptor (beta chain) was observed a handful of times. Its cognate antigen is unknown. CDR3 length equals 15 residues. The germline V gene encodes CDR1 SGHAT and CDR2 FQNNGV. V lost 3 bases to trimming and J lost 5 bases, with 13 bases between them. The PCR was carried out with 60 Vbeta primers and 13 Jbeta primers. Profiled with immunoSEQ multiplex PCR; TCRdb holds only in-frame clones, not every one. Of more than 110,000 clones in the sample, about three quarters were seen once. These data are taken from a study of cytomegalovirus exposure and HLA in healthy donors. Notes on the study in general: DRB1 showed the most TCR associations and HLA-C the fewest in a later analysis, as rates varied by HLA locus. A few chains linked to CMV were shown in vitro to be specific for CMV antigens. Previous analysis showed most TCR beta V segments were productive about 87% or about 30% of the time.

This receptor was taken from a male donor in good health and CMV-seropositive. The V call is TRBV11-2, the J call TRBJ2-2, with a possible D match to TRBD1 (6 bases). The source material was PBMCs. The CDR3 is CASSFIRGRTGELFF. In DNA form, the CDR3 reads TGTGCCAGCAGCTTCATCAGGGGTCGAACCGGGGAGCTGTTTTTT.